The 29 T cell receptor beta chains listed next were all sequenced from one sample in a study of T cell repertoires in cytomegalovirus infection. Using its own MiXCR run on the reads, TCRdb lists one record per CDR3 protein. The sample consists of nearly 650,000 distinct CDR3 sequences, more than 20% of them appearing once. The sequencing sample was made of CD8+ T cells from PBMCs. All receptors derive from a human donor in good health (CMV status not recorded). Some clones in this sample may be carry-over from other donors' samples.

The chain has TRBV13 and TRBJ1-2; TRBD1 might be the D (5 bases). The CDR3 loop spans 14 amino acids. V was clipped by 3 bases and J by 4 bases, with 12 bases between them. CDR1 and CDR2 (germline): PRHDT, FYEKMQ (reference sequence). Written as DNA, the CDR3 is TGTGCCAGCAGCTTGGCAGGGACGCCCTATGGCTACACCTTC. Encoded protein: CASSLAGTPYGYTF.

This clonotype was observed a handful of times. The J gene is TRBJ1-5, the V gene TRBV20-1, with D possibly being TRBD1 (5 bases). Germline V gene data show CDR1 as DFQATT and CDR2 as SNEGSKA (reference sequence). V was cut by 4 bases and J by 2 bases, with 15 bases left in between. The CDR3 is 15 residues long. The CDR3 nucleotides are TGCAGTGCTATCCTCCGGGACGCCGGCAATCAGCCCCAGCATTTT. Protein: CSAILRDAGNQPQHF.

This clonotype was seen many times. The chain has TRBV7-6 and TRBJ2-3, with TRBD1 as a possible D gene (6 bases). Germline CDR1 and CDR2: SGHVS and FNYEAQ. V gave up 6 bases and J gave up 0 bases, with 19 bases separating them. The CDR3 length is 17 residues. CDR3 sequence reads: CASSTSTDSYSTDTQYF. The CDR3 DNA follows: TGTGCCAGCAGTACATCAACGGACAGTTATAGCACAGATACGCAGTATTTT.

Concerning this clonotype itself: This clone may be a read error of a much larger clone one base away. DNA of the CDR3: TGTGTCAGCAGTCCGGACAGGGTTCATGGCTACACCTTC. This translates into CVSSPDRVHGYTF. This chain joins TRBV12-3 or TRBV12-4 and TRBJ1-2; 8 bases agree with TRBD1. This CDR3 region has 13 residues.

This clonotype was observed many times. The rearrangement links TRBV7-2 to TRBJ2-7; D might be TRBD2 (6 bases). The CDR3 loop spans 13 amino acids. The germline V gene has CDR1 SGHTA and CDR2 FQGNSA. V was clipped by 3 bases and J by 7 bases, with 13 bases between them. CDR3 amino acids: CASSLGWGVEQYV. The CDR3 bases are TGTGCCAGCAGCTTGGGGTGGGGGGTTGAGCAGTACGTC.

This clonotype showed up just a few times. The V gene is TRBV7-9, the J gene TRBJ1-3; weak D call: TRBD1 (6 bases). CDR3 length equals 15 residues. V gave up 5 bases and J gave up 2 bases, with 13 bases separating them. The germline V gene encodes CDR1 SEHNR and CDR2 FQNEAQ (reference sequence). The DNA for the CDR3 is TGTGCCAGCAGCCTCACAGGGCTAACTGGAAACACCATATATTTT. Protein: CASSLTGLTGNTIYF.

This clonotype came up a few times. V gene TRBV2 combines with J gene TRBJ2-7; D gene uncertain. CDR1 SNHLY and CDR2 FYNNEI come from the germline V gene. The length of the CDR3 is 12 residues. V was clipped by 7 bases and J by 4 bases, with 11 bases between them. The CDR3 region has the DNA TGTGCCAGCACCAGGATTTATTACGAGCAGTACTTC. Residues: CASTRIYYEQYF.

Comments on this clonotype: A clone one base away is much larger, so this may be a read error. The rearrangement uses TRBV7-2 and TRBJ2-1; maybe TRBD1 (6 bases). V was pared by 8 bases and J by 9 bases, with 14 bases between. The CDR3 is 12 residues long. Germline V gene lookup returns CDR1 SGHTA and CDR2 FQGNSA. The CDR3 spells CASGPHRVEQFF. The CDR3 bases are TGTGCCAGCGGCCCTCACAGGGTTGAGCAGTTCTTC.

This sequence joins TRBV7-9 and TRBJ2-1; maybe TRBD1 (5 bases). V gave up 1 base and J gave up 5 bases, with 9 bases separating them. CDR1 is SEHNR and CDR2 is FQNEAQ in the germline V gene (reference sequence). The length of the CDR3 is 14 residues. The CDR3 region is CASSLGQINNEQFF. The CDR3 coding sequence is TGTGCCAGCAGCTTAGGACAGATAAACAATGAGCAGTTCTTC.

This clonotype was found a few times. The chain's CDR3 is CASSLASGGVPDTDTQYF. The CDR3 DNA sequence: TGTGCCAGCAGTTTAGCTAGCGGGGGCGTACCTGACACAGATACGCAGTATTTT. This rearrangement joins TRBV28 to TRBJ2-3, with 10 nucleotides matching TRBD2. This CDR3 contains 18 residues. V was clipped by 2 bases and J by 2 bases; unmatched bases: 10. CDR1 MDHEN and CDR2 SYDVKM come from the germline V gene.

The CDR3: CASGVRETQYF. The CDR3 DNA reads as TGTGCCAGCGGCGTTAGGGAGACCCAGTACTTC. This sequence joins TRBV7-2 and TRBJ2-5; the D is unclear. With 8 bases removed from V and 5 bases from J, the gap between germline ends came to 9 bases. This CDR3 is 11 amino acids long. Germline CDR1 and CDR2: SGHTA and FQGNSA.

CDR3 residues: CASSPVGGLNTEAFF. For the CDR3, the DNA is TGTGCCAGCAGCCCAGTAGGGGGCCTGAACACTGAAGCTTTCTTT. The chain uses TRBV14 and TRBJ1-1; 7 nucleotides align to TRBD1. The CDR3 covers 15 residues. The germline V gene encodes CDR1 SGHDN and CDR2 FVKESK. Germline trimming cut 4 bases from V and 0 bases from J; bases unmatched to any gene: 5.

The chain combines TRBV28 with TRBJ2-1; D is unclear. The germline CDR1 and CDR2 sequences are MDHEN and SYDVKM. This CDR3 has 14 residues. Trimming took off 6 bases at V and 6 bases at J, with 15 bases between the two ends. CDR3 residues: CASSPQRQGNEQFF. CDR3 sequence (DNA): TGTGCCAGCAGCCCCCAACGACAAGGCAATGAGCAGTTCTTC.

The table lists this clonotype with many counts. The chain couples TRBV7-2 to TRBJ2-1, with 15 bases identical to TRBD2. V lost 5 bases, J lost 2 bases, and 10 bases stayed unmatched. The length of the CDR3 is 19 residues. The germline V gene has CDR1 SGHTA and CDR2 FQGNSA. CDR3 residues: CASSPGTSGGYLTYNEQFF. The CDR3 DNA follows: TGTGCCAGCAGCCCCGGGACTAGCGGGGGGTACCTTACCTACAATGAGCAGTTCTTC.

This clonotype was counted many times. The chain recombines TRBV11-3 with TRBJ2-1; perhaps TRBD1 as D (6 bases). Trimming removed 5 bases at V and 6 bases at J, with 20 bases between. The germline gives CDR1 SGHNT, CDR2 YENEEA. The CDR3 runs 16 residues. This chain's CDR3 is CASSHEGIQGSNEQFF. CDR3 nucleotide sequence: TGTGCCAGCAGCCACGAGGGAATACAGGGTAGCAATGAGCAGTTCTTC.

The chain carries TRBV15 and TRBJ2-1; D is possibly TRBD1 (6 bases). This CDR3 is 15 amino acids long. Germline assignment: CDR1 LNHNV and CDR2 YYDKDF (reference sequence). Between the trimmed V and J ends, which lost 2 bases and 10 bases, there was a span of 18 bases. For the CDR3, the DNA is TGTGCCACCAGCAGAAACAGGGTGGCGCGGACAGAGCAGTTCTTC. This sequence encodes CATSRNRVARTEQFF.

This clonotype was found many times. The chain combines TRBV7-9 with TRBJ1-1; the D gene is possibly TRBD1 (6 bases). This CDR3 contains 15 residues. Between the trimmed V and J ends, which lost 1 base and 6 bases, there was a span of 15 bases. Germline V gene data show CDR1 as SEHNR and CDR2 as FQNEAQ (reference sequence). CDR3 nucleotides: TGTGCCAGCAGCTTAGTCTCAGGGGAAACGCCTGAAGCTTTCTTT. The encoded protein is CASSLVSGETPEAFF.

In its sample, this clonotype was seen a few times. The chain joins TRBV6-1 to TRBJ2-1; 7 bases align to TRBD2. The CDR3 spans 12 residues. Germline CDR1 MNHNS, CDR2 SASEGT. V was pared by 4 bases and J by 7 bases, with 1 base of the junction left unmatched. The CDR3 here is CASSGGGNEQFF. The CDR3 coding sequence is TGTGCCAGCAGTGGGGGGGGGAATGAGCAGTTCTTC.

This clonotype was seen many times. Written as DNA, the CDR3 is TGTGCCAGCAGTGATACGACAGGGCTCGCCAGGGGCTATGGCTACACCTTC. It translates to CASSDTTGLARGYGYTF. The rearrangement joins TRBV6-1 to TRBJ1-2, with 7 bases lining up with TRBD1. CDR3 length: 17 amino acids. J was trimmed by 4 bases and V by 3 bases; bases with no gene match: 14. Germline V lookup: CDR1 MNHNS, CDR2 SASEGT.

This clonotype was seen more than once but under ten times. This rearrangement joins TRBV24-1 to TRBJ2-3; 12 bases match TRBD1. The CDR3 is made up of 16 amino acids. Germline assignment: CDR1 KGHDR and CDR2 SFDVKD. The J segment lost 5 bases and the V segment lost 12 bases, leaving 14 bases of the junction unmatched. The CDR3 region has the DNA TGTGCCCATTCCCCACGGGACAGGGGGCGAGGAGATACGCAGTATTTT. Its translation is CAHSPRDRGRGDTQYF.

Turning to this clonotype: A junction boundary mismatches the germline segment, possibly from a read error. The rearrangement joins TRBV7-7 to TRBJ2-1; possibly TRBD1 or TRBD2 for D (6 bases each). The germline V gene encodes CDR1 SSHAT and CDR2 FNYEAQ (reference sequence). This CDR3 is 15 amino acids long. CDR3 bases: TGTGCTAGCAGCTTAGGACAGCGGGCGGACAATGAGCAGTTCTTC. Amino acid sequence: CASSLGQRADNEQFF.

This clonotype was seen a few times. The chain recombines TRBV6-6 with TRBJ2-5; D not resolved. The germline gives CDR1 MNHNY, CDR2 SVGAGI (reference sequence). The V gene lost 2 bases and the J gene lost 2 bases, with 18 bases spanning the gap. The CDR3 is 17 amino acids. CDR3 in amino acids: CASSYLRAPSPQETQYF. CDR3 bases: TGTGCCAGCAGTTACCTCCGGGCTCCGAGTCCTCAAGAGACCCAGTACTTC.

This clonotype was observed a handful of times. The J gene is TRBJ1-5, the V gene TRBV15; D might be TRBD1 (6 bases). Germline V gives CDR1 LNHNV, CDR2 YYDKDF (reference sequence). The CDR3 consists of 15 residues. Trimming removed 0 bases from V and 4 bases from J, with 10 bases in between. DNA for the CDR3: TGTGCCACCAGCAGAGAGGGGGCTGGGAATCAGCCCCAGCATTTT. Translation gives CATSREGAGNQPQHF.

This clonotype was recorded at least ten times. The chain uses TRBV7-9 and TRBJ1-1; D is ambiguous. The V end lost 7 bases, the J end lost 1 base, and 7 bases lay between the germline ends. CDR3 size: 12 residues. Germline V gene sequence: CDR1 SEHNR, CDR2 FQNEAQ (reference sequence). Written as DNA, the CDR3 is TGTGCCAGCACCTTTCGGAACACTGAAGCTTTCTTT. Its translation: CASTFRNTEAFF.

J is TRBJ2-7 and V is TRBV12-3 or TRBV12-4; 10 nucleotides align to TRBD2. This CDR3 contains 15 residues. With V trimmed by 1 base and J by 5 bases, 5 bases remained unmatched. The CDR3 DNA follows: TGTGCCAGCAGTTTAGGAATAGCGGGGGGCGACGAGCAGTACTTC. Its protein product is CASSLGIAGGDEQYF.

Points on this clonotype: The junction does not match germline at one end; this may be a read error. The rearrangement joins TRBV7-8 to TRBJ2-3, with 7 bases fitting TRBD1. From germline, CDR1 is SGHVS and CDR2 FQNEAQ. The CDR3 totals 17 residues. CDR3 bases: TGTGTCAGCAGCTTAGCGTACCAGGGGGTAGTAAGAGATACGCAGTATTTT. Encoded protein: CVSSLAYQGVVRDTQYF.

V is TRBV5-1 and J is TRBJ2-7; possible D gene TRBD1, 5 bases. CDR3 length: 14 residues. Deletions cut 0 bases from V and 0 bases from J, with 7 bases between. Germline CDR1 is SGHRS and CDR2 is YFSETQ. CDR3 sequence: CASSLGGLSYEQYV. The CDR3 DNA reads TGCGCCAGCAGCTTGGGGGGCCTCTCCTACGAGCAGTACGTC.

This clonotype has only a few counts. The V gene is TRBV20-1, the J gene TRBJ2-5, with 15 bases aligning to TRBD2. V was pared by 0 bases and J by 2 bases, with 10 bases of the junction left unmatched. Germline assignment: CDR1 DFQATT and CDR2 SNEGSKA (reference sequence). The CDR3 consists of 19 residues. The CDR3 nucleotides are TGCAGTGCTAGAGATCAGGGGACTAGCGGGGGGCCGGGGCAAGAGACCCAGTACTTC. Translated: CSARDQGTSGGPGQETQYF.

This clonotype has ten or more counts. Written as DNA, the CDR3 is TGTGCCAGCAGCTCGGGACTAGGAGAAACAGATACGCAGTATTTT. Amino acid sequence: CASSSGLGETDTQYF. This rearrangement joins TRBV9 to TRBJ2-3; TRBD2 matches 8 bases. Trimming took 4 bases from V and 3 from J; bases not matched to a gene: 7. The CDR3 length is 15 residues. The germline V gene encodes CDR1 SGDLS and CDR2 YYNGEE.